The 24 T cell receptor beta chains in this list originate from one sample, sequenced in a study of blood T cell repertoires in COVID-19. The repertoire was sequenced with immunoSEQ multiplex PCR; TCRdb's copy has only in-frame clones and lacks some. The sample lists around 260,000 clones, 83% occurring once. Sequenced input: peripheral blood. Every receptor here comes from a man between 60 and 75 years old who had recovered from COVID-19.

This clone was detected ten times or more. The chain carries TRBV28 and TRBJ2-2; TRBD2 matches 8 bases. The CDR3 contains 17 residues. CDR1 MDHEN and CDR2 SYDVKM come from the germline V gene. Trimming at V came to 3 bases and at J to 0 bases, leaving 6 bases not matched to a gene. The CDR3 loop is CASSFPGGRPNTGELFF. The CDR3 bases are TGTGCCAGCAGTTTTCCGGGAGGGCGACCGAACACCGGGGAGCTGTTTTTT.

The chain carries TRBV7-9 and TRBJ1-2; TRBD1 matches 9 bases. The length of the CDR3 is 14 residues. Trimming removed 5 bases from V and 3 bases from J; junction bases left unmatched: 4. The germline gives CDR1 SEHNR, CDR2 FQNEAQ (reference sequence). The CDR3 DNA is TGTGCCAGCAGCCCGGGACAGGGCCACTATGGCTACACCTTC. Translated: CASSPGQGHYGYTF.

The chain employs TRBV5-6 and TRBJ2-7, with D perhaps matching TRBD1 (5 bases). The V gene lost 4 bases and the J gene lost 3 bases, with 17 bases spanning the gap. This CDR3 has 15 residues. Germline V CDR1 and CDR2: SGHDT, YYEEEE. As DNA, the CDR3 is TGTGCCAGCAGCCCCCGGACGTCAGGGTACTACGAGCAGTACTTC. It is translated as CASSPRTSGYYEQYF.

The genes are TRBV5-1 and TRBJ2-3, with D possibly being TRBD1 (5 bases). The CDR3 consists of 17 residues. Germline CDR1 is SGHRS and CDR2 is YFSETQ. The germline V and J ends were trimmed by 4 bases and 1 base, with 19 bases remaining between them. CDR3 sequence reads: CASSQQPQGVGTDTQYF. In nucleotides, the CDR3 is TGCGCCAGCAGCCAACAACCGCAAGGGGTGGGCACAGATACGCAGTATTTT.

This chain uses TRBV11-3 with TRBJ2-2; D not resolved. V lost 2 bases and J lost 1, with 11 bases in between. The CDR3 length is 16 residues. Germline CDR1 is SGHNT and CDR2 is YENEEA. CDR3 bases: TGTGCCAGCAGCTTACGCGCCCCGGGGAACACCGGGGAGCTGTTTTTT. It is translated as CASSLRAPGNTGELFF.

V usage is TRBV11-3 and J usage is TRBJ2-3; D might be TRBD1 (6 bases). V gave up 1 base and J gave up 0 bases, with 8 bases separating them. CDR1 and CDR2 from the germline V gene are SGHNT and YENEEA. This CDR3 region has 15 residues. CDR3 in amino acids: CASSLGTASTDTQYF. The CDR3 coding sequence is TGTGCCAGCAGCTTAGGGACAGCTAGCACAGATACGCAGTATTTT.

The rearrangement joins TRBV4-1 to TRBJ2-5; 10 bases map to TRBD1. Germline V CDR1 and CDR2: MGHRA, YSYEKL. This CDR3 comprises 16 residues. The junction had 6 bases not matched to a gene; V was cut back by 0 bases and J by 5 bases. As DNA, the CDR3 is TGCGCCAGCAGCCAAGATTCAGGACAGGGGGGGGAGACCCAGTACTTC. This encodes CASSQDSGQGGETQYF.

This chain uses TRBV6-6 with TRBJ2-1, with a weak D call TRBD1 (7 bases). The germline V gene encodes CDR1 MNHNY and CDR2 SVGAGI (reference sequence). V lost 2 bases and J lost 4, with 15 bases in between. The CDR3 covers 16 residues. CDR3 residues: CASSYQVAGQYNEQFF. Here the CDR3 DNA reads TGTGCCAGCAGTTACCAGGTCGCGGGACAGTACAATGAGCAGTTCTTC.

In DNA, the CDR3 is TGTGCCAGCAGCTTCAAGAACACTGAAGCTTTCTTT. Protein: CASSFKNTEAFF. The rearrangement links TRBV7-9 to TRBJ1-1; D ambiguous. This CDR3 comprises 12 residues. From germline, CDR1 is SEHNR and CDR2 FQNEAQ (reference sequence). The V and J ends lost 3 bases and 1 base respectively, with 3 bases between them. The full variable domain, completed using reference TRBV7-9 and TRBJ1-1, is DTGVSQNPRHKITKRGQNVTFRCDPISEHNRLYWYRQTLGQGPEFLTYFQNEAQLEKSRLLSDRFSAERPKGSFSTLEIQRTEQGDSAMYLCASSFKNTEAFFGQGTRLTVV.

This chain links TRBV15 with TRBJ2-1; D gene unclear. V gave up 0 bases and J gave up 12 bases, with 12 bases separating them. Germline V CDR1 and CDR2: LNHNV, YYDKDF (reference sequence). CDR3 length: 13 residues. The CDR3 reads CATSRDFQAGQFF. The CDR3 DNA reads as TGTGCCACCAGCAGAGACTTCCAGGCCGGGCAGTTCTTC.

This clone turned up a few times. J is TRBJ1-1 and V is TRBV3-1 (or the pseudogene TRBV3-2), with D possibly matching TRBD1 (6 bases). The germline V and J ends were trimmed by 2 bases and 5 bases, with 12 bases remaining between them. This CDR3 is 14 amino acids long. Germline CDR1 and CDR2: LGHDT and YNNKEL (reference sequence). The CDR3 sequence: CASSQSVGTTEAFF. In DNA, the CDR3 is TGTGCCAGCAGCCAATCTGTGGGGACAACTGAAGCTTTCTTT.

The gene calls are TRBV6-2 or TRBV6-3 and TRBJ2-1, with D perhaps matching TRBD1 (5 bases). Trimming stripped 4 bases from V and 8 bases from J, with 24 bases between. The CDR3 is 17 amino acids. CDR1 is MNHEY, CDR2 SVGEGT, per germline. The DNA of the CDR3 is TGTGCCAGCAGTTTCGATTCGACAGAGCAGAGAAGGGATGAGCAGTTCTTC. Encoded protein: CASSFDSTEQRRDEQFF.

As to this clone: Other DNA sequences in this specimen translate into the identical CDR3. The chain recombines TRBV6-5 with TRBJ2-7, with 9 positions matching TRBD1. Germline CDR1 and CDR2: MNHEY and SVGAGI. J lost 4 bases, V lost 6 bases, and 7 bases had no gene match. The CDR3 consists of 14 residues. The CDR3 here is CASRSPGQGYEQYF. The DNA of the CDR3 is TGTGCCAGCAGAAGCCCGGGACAGGGTTACGAGCAGTACTTC.

The genes are TRBV7-9 and TRBJ2-7, with D perhaps matching TRBD2 (5 bases). The CDR3 length is 14 residues. CDR1 and CDR2 (germline): SEHNR, FQNEAQ (reference sequence). Trimming shortened V by 2 bases and J by 2 bases, and 10 bases separated the two germline ends. CDR3 DNA: TGTGCCAGCAGCTTACGGGATATGACCTACGAGCAGTACTTC. Translation gives CASSLRDMTYEQYF. Full variable domain (outside the CDR3, taken from reference TRBV7-9 and TRBJ2-7): DTGVSQNPRHKITKRGQNVTFRCDPISEHNRLYWYRQTLGQGPEFLTYFQNEAQLEKSRLLSDRFSAERPKGSFSTLEIQRTEQGDSAMYLCASSLRDMTYEQYFGPGTRLTVT.

The V and J genes are TRBV3-1 (or the pseudogene TRBV3-2) and TRBJ1-6, with D maybe TRBD1 (5 bases). This CDR3 contains 16 residues. In germline, CDR1 is LGHDT, CDR2 YNNKEL (reference sequence). V was trimmed by 1 base and J by 6 bases, leaving 13 bases between them. This CDR3 is CASSQGGARGNSPLHF. CDR3 nucleotides: TGTGCCAGCAGCCAAGGAGGGGCGCGGGGTAATTCACCCCTCCACTTT.

The gene calls are TRBV5-1 and TRBJ2-1, with 11 bases lining up with TRBD2. There are 16 residues in the CDR3. Germline V CDR1 and CDR2: SGHRS, YFSETQ. V lost 0 bases and J lost 4; bases outside the gene matches: 3. The CDR3 loop reads CASSLVVAGGYNEQFF. CDR3 bases: TGCGCCAGCAGCTTGGTAGTAGCGGGAGGGTACAATGAGCAGTTCTTC.

The chain is built from TRBV18 and TRBJ2-2; D uncertain. Trimming left V 3 bases short and J 5 bases short, with 7 bases between. The CDR3 is 13 residues long. The germline V gene has CDR1 KGHSH and CDR2 LQKENI. CDR3 residues: CASSPGLTGELFF. The CDR3 DNA reads TGTGCCAGCTCACCGGGCTTGACCGGGGAGCTGTTTTTT.

This chain connects TRBV28 to TRBJ1-1, with no clear D. This CDR3 is 10 amino acids long. CDR1 and CDR2 (germline): MDHEN, SYDVKM. V lost 6 bases to trimming and J lost 10 bases, with 9 bases between them. CDR3 sequence reads: CASRRYRAFF. Written as DNA, the CDR3 is TGTGCCAGCAGGAGATATAGAGCTTTCTTT.

A remark on this clone: The same CDR3 also results from other DNA sequences found in this sample. This chain connects TRBV19 to TRBJ1-1, with 8 bases aligning to TRBD1. The CDR3 sequence is 14 residues long. Per germline, CDR1 LNHDA and CDR2 SQIVND (reference sequence). V was pared by 4 bases and J by 0 bases, with 1 base of the junction left unmatched. CDR3 sequence: CASSTTGVNTEAFF. The CDR3 bases are TGTGCCAGTAGTACGACAGGGGTGAACACTGAAGCTTTCTTT.

V gene TRBV5-4 combines with J gene TRBJ1-6; TRBD1 agrees at 7 bases. CDR1 SGHNT and CDR2 YYREEE come from the germline V gene (reference sequence). V shed 4 bases and J 4 bases; nucleotides not matched to a gene: 8. CDR3 length equals 16 residues. The CDR3 nucleotides read TGTGCCAGCAGCAGGGACAGCCGATCATATAATTCACCCCTCCACTTT. Its protein product is CASSRDSRSYNSPLHF.

The rearrangement uses TRBV11-2 and TRBJ2-7; D not certain. Trimming cost V 5 bases and J 4 bases, with 15 bases left between them. The CDR3 runs to 14 residues. The germline gives CDR1 SGHAT, CDR2 FQNNGV. The CDR3 nucleotides are TGTGCCAGCAGCCCCACAGCTTCATGGTACGAGCAGTACTTC. The encoded protein is CASSPTASWYEQYF.

The chain recombines TRBV2 with TRBJ2-7; perhaps TRBD1 as D (5 bases). V was trimmed by 5 bases and J by 2 bases, leaving 10 bases between them. The CDR3 is 13 amino acids. CDR1 is SNHLY and CDR2 is FYNNEI in the germline V gene. As DNA, the CDR3 is TGTGCCAGCAGTTTGCTAGGGGCCTACGAGCAGTACTTC. It specifies CASSLLGAYEQYF. The full variable domain, in which reference TRBV2 and TRBJ2-7 provide the parts outside the CDR3, is EPEVTQTPSHQVTQMGQEVILRCVPISNHLYFYWYRQILGQKVEFLVSFYNNEISEKSEIFDDQFSVERPDGSNFTLKIRSTKLEDSAMYFCASSLLGAYEQYFGPGTRLTVT.

The gene calls are TRBV2 and TRBJ2-3, with D perhaps TRBD2 (6 bases). This CDR3 region has 14 residues. Trimming left V 6 bases short and J 1 base short, with 11 bases between. CDR1 and CDR2 from the germline V gene are SNHLY and FYNNEI. The CDR3 DNA reads TGTGCCAGCAGGGGGACTGCCCGCACAGATACGCAGTATTTT. Residues: CASRGTARTDTQYF.

The chain recombines TRBV30 with TRBJ1-1; D not certain. V was pared by 3 bases and J by 4 bases, with 15 bases between. This CDR3 has 14 amino acids. Germline-derived CDR1 and CDR2 are GTSNPN and SVGIG (reference sequence). The CDR3 protein is CAWRPTGRGTEAFF. In DNA form, the CDR3 reads TGTGCCTGGAGGCCGACGGGGAGAGGCACTGAAGCTTTCTTT.